This T cell receptor (beta chain) emerged from a study of T-cell reconstitution after alpha-beta-depleted transplantation in children. Whole-study results and caveats: It was newly produced T cells that mostly accounted for T-cell counts and diversity one year after transplant. About two months after transplant, alpha-beta T cells reportedly came from several hundred expanded graft clones. High day-60 TCRbeta diversity in some patients came from surviving recipient T cells and thymic progenitors.

The authors prepared the TCRbeta library with unique molecular identifiers. MiXCR, applied by TCRdb to the PCR reads, yields one record per CDR3 protein. The sample has about 200,000 distinct CDR3 sequences; roughly 6.6% are singletons. This CDR3 comprises 14 residues. CDR1 and CDR2 from the germline V gene are GTSNPN and SVGIG (reference sequence). Trimming cost V 5 bases and J 4 bases, with 17 bases left between them. A remark on this clonotype: Its target is not known.

The sample here was PBMCs, taken before TCRalphabeta/CD19-depleted stem cell transplant. The rearrangement uses TRBV30 and TRBJ1-2; a weak D match, TRBD1 (6 bases). The receptor's source is a boy under 10 years old with acute lymphoblastic leukemia, due to receive a stem cell transplant. The CDR3 is CAWGGGQTPYGYTF. CDR3 DNA: TGTGCCTGGGGGGGCGGGCAGACCCCCTATGGCTACACCTTC.